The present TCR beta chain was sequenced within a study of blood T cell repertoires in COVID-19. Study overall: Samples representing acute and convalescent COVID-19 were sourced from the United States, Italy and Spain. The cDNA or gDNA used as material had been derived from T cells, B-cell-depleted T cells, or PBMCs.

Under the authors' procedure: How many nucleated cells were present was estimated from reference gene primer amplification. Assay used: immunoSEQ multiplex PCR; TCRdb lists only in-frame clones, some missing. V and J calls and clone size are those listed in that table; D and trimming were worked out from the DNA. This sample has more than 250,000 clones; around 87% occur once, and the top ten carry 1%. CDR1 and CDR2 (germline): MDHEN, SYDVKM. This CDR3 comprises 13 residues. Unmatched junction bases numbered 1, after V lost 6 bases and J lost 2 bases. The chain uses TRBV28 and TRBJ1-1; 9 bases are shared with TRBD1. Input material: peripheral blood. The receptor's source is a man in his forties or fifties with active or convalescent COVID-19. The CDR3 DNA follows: TGTGCCAGCAGGGGACAGGGCAACACTGAAGCTTTCTTT. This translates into CASRGQGNTEAFF.